Shown below are 4 T cell receptor beta chains from a single sample sequenced in a study of blood T cell repertoires in COVID-19. Data came from immunoSEQ multiplex PCR; TCRdb stores just in-frame clones and leaves some out. This sample has roughly 150,000 clones; roughly four fifths occur once, and the top ten carry approximately 2%. Sequenced input: peripheral blood. The receptors here all came from a woman at least 80 years old with acute or convalescent COVID-19.

This chain uses TRBV14 with TRBJ2-1; 7 nucleotides align to TRBD2. The CDR3 is made up of 14 amino acids. The germline CDR1 and CDR2 sequences are SGHDN and FVKESK. V was clipped by 6 bases and J by 6 bases; unmatched bases: 8. DNA for the CDR3: TGTGCCAGCAGTCGCGAGGGAGGGATCAATGAGCAGTTCTTC. It specifies CASSREGGINEQFF.

This chain joins TRBV30 and TRBJ2-1; 10 positions agree with TRBD2. V trimming: 1 base; J trimming: 9 bases; junction bases outside the gene matches: 12. The CDR3 consists of 16 residues. Germline V gives CDR1 GTSNPN, CDR2 SVGIG (reference sequence). In nucleotides, the CDR3 is TGTGCCTGGAGTGCCCTCCCAGCGGGGGGGGGCAGTGAGCAGTTCTTC. Residues: CAWSALPAGGGSEQFF. Complete variable domain (other parts from reference TRBV30 and TRBJ2-1): SQTIHQWPATLVQPVGSPLSLECTVEGTSNPNLYWYRQAAGRGLQLLFYSVGIGQISSEVPQNLSASRPQDRQFILSSKKLLLSDSGFYLCAWSALPAGGGSEQFFGPGTRLTVL.

This clone occurred once. V and J are TRBV12-3 or TRBV12-4 and TRBJ1-2; D gene unclear. There are 13 residues in the CDR3. V lost 3 bases and J 2 bases, leaving 7 bases between the germline ends. CDR3 loop: CASSFTENYGYTF. CDR3 DNA: TGTGCCAGCAGTTTTACAGAAAACTATGGCTACACCTTC.

This rearrangement joins TRBV11-2 to TRBJ1-1, with 8 positions matching TRBD1. The CDR3 covers 14 residues. Trimming at V came to 5 bases and at J to 5 bases, leaving 7 bases not matched to a gene. Germline V gives CDR1 SGHAT, CDR2 FQNNGV. The CDR3: CASSQMDRETEAFF. The DNA of the CDR3 is TGTGCCAGCAGCCAGATGGACAGGGAGACTGAAGCTTTCTTT.